This TCR beta chain is from a study of CD8 T cells in Susac syndrome. RNA was extracted with the RNeasy kit, and a quantity of about 0.45 to 1 ug was reverse transcribed using random hexamers. TCRdb analysed the immunoSEQ multiplex PCR reads with MiXCR anew, one entry per CDR3 protein. The table records under 55,000 distinct CDR3 sequences, 93% of them present only once. Trimming at V came to 5 bases and at J to 4 bases, leaving 5 bases not matched to a gene. CDR1 and CDR2 (germline): LNHDA, SQIVND (reference sequence). CDR3 length: 14 amino acids. The TCR was taken from a human donor with multiple sclerosis. Sequencing was performed on CD8+ T cells from PBMCs. The V call is TRBV19, the J call TRBJ1-1, with 9 bases aligning to TRBD1. The CDR3 bases are TGTGCCAGTAGTTCGCGACAGGGGGGCACTGAAGCTTTCTTT. Residues: CASSSRQGGTEAFF.